A single sample is the source of the 2 T cell receptor beta chains below, sequenced in a study of blood T cell dynamics during melanoma immunotherapy. Method: immunoSEQ multiplex PCR; TCRdb's copy keeps in-frame clones and lacks some. Here the sample spans approximately 15,000 clones, about 94% being singletons. Time point in this sample: week 3, after first cycle of checkpoint inhibitor. Sample: blood, taken from a patient treated with checkpoint blockade. Receptors were obtained from a human donor with melanoma.

This clone was seen more than once but under ten times. The chain employs TRBV2 and TRBJ2-1; 8 positions match TRBD2. With V trimmed by 7 bases and J by 13 bases, 6 bases remained unmatched. Germline V gives CDR1 SNHLY, CDR2 FYNNEI. The CDR3 runs to 11 residues. CDR3 loop: CASTPGTRQFF. CDR3 coding DNA: TGTGCCAGCACTCCTGGGACTAGACAGTTCTTC.

This sequence joins TRBV5-1 and TRBJ2-6, with 7 bases that match TRBD1. V lost 4 bases, J lost 2 bases, and 9 bases stayed unmatched. The CDR3 runs to 17 residues. Germline loops: CDR1 SGHRS, CDR2 YFSETQ. For the CDR3, the DNA is TGCGCCAGCAGCCTTTCGACAGGGTCCCCTGGGGCCAACGTCCTGACTTTC. Its translation: CASSLSTGSPGANVLTF.